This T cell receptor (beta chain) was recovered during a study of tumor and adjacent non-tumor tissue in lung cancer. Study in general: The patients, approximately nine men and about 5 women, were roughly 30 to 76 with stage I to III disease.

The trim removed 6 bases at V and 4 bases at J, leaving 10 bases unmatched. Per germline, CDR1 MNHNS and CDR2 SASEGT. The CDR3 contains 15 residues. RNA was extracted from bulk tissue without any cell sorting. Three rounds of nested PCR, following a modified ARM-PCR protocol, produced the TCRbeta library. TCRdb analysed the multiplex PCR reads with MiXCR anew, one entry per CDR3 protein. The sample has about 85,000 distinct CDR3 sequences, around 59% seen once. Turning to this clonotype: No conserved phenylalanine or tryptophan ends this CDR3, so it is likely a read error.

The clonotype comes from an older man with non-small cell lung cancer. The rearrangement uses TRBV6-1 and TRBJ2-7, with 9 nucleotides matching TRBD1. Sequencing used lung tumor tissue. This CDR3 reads CASRAPGQGSYEQYP. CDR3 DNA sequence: TGTGCCAGCAGGGCACCGGGACAGGGATCTTACGAGCAGTACCCC.